The source of this T cell receptor (beta chain) is a study of vaccination and CD4 T cells after COVID-19. The overall study: Post-COVID draws followed diagnosis by a median about 100 days (range 35 to 161). At day 14 and again at days 161 to 241 post-vaccination, a few convalescent patients were sampled. Broader study findings: SARS-CoV-2-reactive clonotypes rose nonsignificantly, with the median going from about 20 to 38.

Time point in this sample: late sampling 161 to 241 days after vaccination in a few convalescent patients. Treatment indicated: roughly 10-day PBMC culture with coronavirus spike peptide pools or control peptides (ViraFEST assay). Notes on this clonotype: Its antigen is still unknown.

V was trimmed by 4 bases and J by 2 bases, leaving 21 bases between them. Germline V CDR1 and CDR2: ENHRY, SYGVKD. This CDR3 has 17 amino acids. The Oncomine TCR Beta short-read assay generated sequence data from the DNA of cultured CD4+ T cells. Investigators isolated genomic DNA from cultured CD4+ T cells. TCRdb re-called the PCR reads with MiXCR, one entry per CDR3 protein. Of about 20,000 distinct CDR3 sequences listed, about a third are singletons. The specimen comprised CD4+ T cells from blood, cultured in vitro, sampled about 7 months after SARS-CoV-2 vaccination. The TCR was taken from a human donor who had recovered from COVID-19. The rearrangement uses TRBV10-3 and TRBJ2-7; possible D gene TRBD2, 6 bases. The CDR3 DNA is TGTGCCATCAGTGGGAATTCAAATAGCGGCCCCACCTACGAGCAGTACTTC. The encoded protein is CAISGNSNSGPTYEQYF.